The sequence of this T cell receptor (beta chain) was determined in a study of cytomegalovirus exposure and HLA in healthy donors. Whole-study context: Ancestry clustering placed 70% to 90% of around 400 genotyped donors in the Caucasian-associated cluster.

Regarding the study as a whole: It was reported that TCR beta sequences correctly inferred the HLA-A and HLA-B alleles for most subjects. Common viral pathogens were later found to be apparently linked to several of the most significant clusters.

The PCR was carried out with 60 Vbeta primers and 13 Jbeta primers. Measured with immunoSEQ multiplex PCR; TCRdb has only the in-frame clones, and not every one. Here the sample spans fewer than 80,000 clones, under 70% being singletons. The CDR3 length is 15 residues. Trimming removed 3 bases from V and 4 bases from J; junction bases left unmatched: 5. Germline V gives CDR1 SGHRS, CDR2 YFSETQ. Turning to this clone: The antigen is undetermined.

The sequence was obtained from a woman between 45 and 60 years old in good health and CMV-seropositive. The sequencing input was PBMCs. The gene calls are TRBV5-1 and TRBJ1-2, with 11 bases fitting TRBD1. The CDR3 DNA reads TGCGCCAGCAGCTCCGGGACAGGGGGACTCTATGGCTACACCTTC. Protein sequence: CASSSGTGGLYGYTF.